These T cell receptor beta chains were read from a single sample in a study of shared clonotypes between healthy human individuals. Measured with immunoSEQ multiplex PCR; TCRdb has only the in-frame clones, and not every one. The data show 1 million to 1.3 million clones, around 78% seen once. Sequencing input: memory CD4+ T cells from PBMCs. The receptor set was obtained from a man younger than 35 in good health. Some clones in this sample may be carry-over from other donors' samples. Both conserved end residues are part of each CDR3. A D gene is named only where the DNA matches it firmly. For some rows the clone size is stated as once, few or many, or as a class when expanded; others skip it.

v_call: TRBV2
j_call: TRBJ1-4
clone_size: NA
d_call: NA
cdr3_nt: TGTGCCAGCAAGCCCAGCCCCCAGGGGGAAAAACTGTTTTTT
cdr3_aa: CASKPSPQGEKLFF

v_call: TRBV7-9
j_call: TRBJ2-3
clone_size: NA
d_call: NA
cdr3_nt: TGTGCCAGCAGCTCGCCTGGGGGGGGCGACACAGATACGCAGTATTTT
cdr3_aa: CASSSPGGGDTDTQYF

v_call: TRBV30
j_call: TRBJ1-2
clone_size: NA
d_call: NA
cdr3_nt: TGTGCCTGTATTCTGCGGTCGACTAACTATGGCTACACCTTC
cdr3_aa: CACILRSTNYGYTF

v_call: TRBV10-3
j_call: TRBJ1-1
clone_size: NA
d_call: NA
cdr3_nt: TGTGCCATCAGTGAGTCGACTCGAAAGGTAAACACTGAAGCTTTCTTT
cdr3_aa: CAISESTRKVNTEAFF

v_call: TRBV27
j_call: TRBJ1-2
clone_size: NA
d_call: NA
cdr3_nt: TGTGCCAGCAGGACGGCTAACTATGGCTACACCTTC
cdr3_aa: CASRTANYGYTF

v_call: TRBV2
j_call: TRBJ2-7
clone_size: NA
d_call: NA
cdr3_nt: TGTGCCAGCAGCTATACCGGCAGGCAGTACTTC
cdr3_aa: CASSYTGRQYF

v_call: TRBV28
j_call: TRBJ2-1
clone_size: NA
d_call: NA
cdr3_nt: TGTGCCAGCAGTTACGAAAGTCGCGGGGCCTACAATGAGCAGTTCTTC
cdr3_aa: CASSYESRGAYNEQFF

v_call: TRBV2
j_call: TRBJ2-2
clone_size: NA
d_call: TRBD2
cdr3_nt: TGTGCCAGCAGCTTGACTAGCGGGAGATCTTTCTCCGGGGAGCTGTTTTTT
cdr3_aa: CASSLTSGRSFSGELFF

v_call: TRBV18
j_call: TRBJ2-7
clone_size: NA
d_call: NA
cdr3_nt: TGTGCCAGCTCACCAGGGGGGACCCACGAGCAGTACTTC
cdr3_aa: CASSPGGTHEQYF

v_call: TRBV9
j_call: TRBJ2-7
clone_size: NA
d_call: TRBD2
cdr3_nt: TGTGCCAGCAGCGTAGAAGAGGCGGGGGTTGGGGAGCAGTACTTC
cdr3_aa: CASSVEEAGVGEQYF

v_call: TRBV5-1
j_call: TRBJ2-7
clone_size: NA
d_call: TRBD1
cdr3_nt: TGCGCCAGCTATACACAGGGGGCCTACGAGCAGTACTTC
cdr3_aa: CASYTQGAYEQYF

v_call: TRBV18
j_call: TRBJ1-2
clone_size: NA
d_call: TRBD1
cdr3_nt: TGTGCCAGCTCAGAGGGACAGGGAAATGGCTACACCTTC
cdr3_aa: CASSEGQGNGYTF

v_call: TRBV5-1
j_call: TRBJ2-2
clone_size: NA
d_call: TRBD1
cdr3_nt: TGCGCCAGCAGCTCAACCCGGGACAGGGTATCTTCCGGGGAGCTGTTTTTT
cdr3_aa: CASSSTRDRVSSGELFF

v_call: TRBV6-4
j_call: TRBJ1-5
clone_size: NA
d_call: NA
cdr3_nt: TGTGCCAGCAGTGAGACCCCTGAAGGGAATCAGCCCCAGCATTTT
cdr3_aa: CASSETPEGNQPQHF

v_call: TRBV27
j_call: TRBJ1-1
clone_size: once
d_call: NA
cdr3_nt: TGTGCCAGCAGTTCGAGGGGAAGGAGGCCTGAAGCTTTCTTT
cdr3_aa: CASSSRGRRPEAFF

v_call: TRBV5-6
j_call: TRBJ2-1
clone_size: many
d_call: NA
cdr3_nt: TGTGCCAGCAGCCGAAGACCTAGGGCTTCGTTATCCTACAATGAGCAGTTCTTC
cdr3_aa: CASSRRPRASLSYNEQFF

v_call: TRBV29-1
j_call: TRBJ2-5
clone_size: NA
d_call: NA
cdr3_nt: TGCAGCACCTCGACAGCTGAAGAGACCCAGTACTTC
cdr3_aa: CSTSTAEETQYF

v_call: TRBV10-3
j_call: TRBJ1-1
clone_size: NA
d_call: NA
cdr3_nt: TGTGCCATCAGTGACCGCTCCATGAACACTGAAGCTTTCTTT
cdr3_aa: CAISDRSMNTEAFF

v_call: TRBV7-9
j_call: TRBJ2-3
clone_size: NA
d_call: NA
cdr3_nt: TGTGCCAGCAGCGCCCCCGGTCGGTCCACAGATACGCAGTATTTT
cdr3_aa: CASSAPGRSTDTQYF

v_call: TRBV30
j_call: TRBJ1-1
clone_size: NA
d_call: NA
cdr3_nt: TGTGCCTGGAGTGGCACCCGCTGGGGGTCTGAAGCTTTCTTT
cdr3_aa: CAWSGTRWGSEAFF

v_call: TRBV6-5
j_call: TRBJ1-4
clone_size: NA
d_call: NA
cdr3_nt: TGTGCCAGCAGCCCTAGTGCAACTAATGAAAAACTGTTTTTT
cdr3_aa: CASSPSATNEKLFF

v_call: TRBV18
j_call: TRBJ2-5
clone_size: NA
d_call: TRBD2
cdr3_nt: TGTGCCAGCTCAACCGGACTAGCGGGAGGTTACCAAGAGACCCAGTACTTC
cdr3_aa: CASSTGLAGGYQETQYF